This TCR beta chain was sequenced during a study of monozygotic twins with inflammatory bowel disease. On this clonotype itself: The target antigen is unknown.

The study's findings and limits: Patient-specific immunosuppressive treatments may have made repertoires more variable. Especially with disease activity, IBD patients had fewer clonotypes in common with others than healthy twins did.

TCRdb re-called the 5' RACE reads and gives one entry per CDR3 protein, without DNA. Recorded for this sample: a few hundred thousand distinct CDR3 sequences. The CDR3 contains 15 residues. The germline gives CDR1 SGHRS, CDR2 YFSETQ. Sequenced sample: blood. The chain combines TRBV5-1 with TRBJ2-3; the TCRdb D gene call, TRBD1, has no DNA to confirm it. This TCR was sampled from a human donor with ulcerative colitis or Crohn's disease, or a healthy co-twin of an affected twin (not recorded which). CDR3 loop: CASSITGAQTDTQYF.